This record concerns one T cell receptor beta chain sequence. In the authors' methods: Nucleated cell counts were estimated from reference gene primer amplification. Clones were sequenced by immunoSEQ multiplex PCR, and TCRdb holds only the in-frame ones, with some missing. Clone size and the V and J calls come from that table; the DNA yielded D and trimming. This sample has about 280,000 clones; about 90% occur once, and the top ten carry roughly 1.9%. From germline, CDR1 is SGHRS and CDR2 YFSETQ. The CDR3 totals 15 residues. V lost 2 bases and J lost 5; bases outside the gene matches: 8. Donors in Cohort 3 counted as recovered after two negative PCRs, clearance, or symptom resolution. This sample was included in a study of blood T cell repertoires in COVID-19. Study in general: Both acute and convalescent COVID-19 samples were obtained from the United States, Italy and Spain. Nucleic acid was either cDNA or gDNA, and it came from T cells, B-cell-depleted T cells, or PBMCs.

The specimen sequenced was PBMCs or T cells enriched from blood (not recorded which). The J gene is TRBJ2-5, the V gene TRBV5-1; TRBD2 matches 8 bases. This clonotype originated in a woman aged 60-70 years who had recovered from COVID-19. CDR3 protein: CASSFRPGLVETQYF. CDR3 DNA: TGCGCCAGCAGCTTCCGCCCGGGACTAGTGGAGACCCAGTACTTC.